Listed below are T cell receptor beta chains from one sample, sequenced in a study of blood T cell repertoires in COVID-19. Assay used: immunoSEQ multiplex PCR; TCRdb lists only in-frame clones, some missing. Of some 190,000 clones in the sample, approximately 80% were seen once. Sequencing was performed on PBMCs or T cells enriched from blood (not recorded which). These receptors came from a man aged 55-75 years who had been exposed to COVID-19. Each CDR3 is given with its conserved first and last residue.

>TRBV24-1|TRBJ2-5
CATSTGPYQETQYF
>TRBV19|TRBJ2-5
CASSVQAGVEETQYF
>TRBV29-1|TRBJ2-7
CSAGQGRYEQYF
>TRBV2|TRBJ1-4
CAGSTRTSEKLFF
>TRBV9|TRBJ2-3
CASSVRQGAADTQYF
>TRBV30|TRBJ1-1
CAWFGARGAFF
>TRBV27|TRBJ2-5
CASSLSALFQETQYF
>TRBV7-2|TRBJ1-2
CASSSPNRIGYTF
>TRBV19|TRBJ1-1
CASRLGAEAFF
>TRBV4-1|TRBJ2-7
CASSQAGQGLYEQYF
>TRBV7-9|TRBJ1-2
CASSLGQGNYGYTF
>TRBV30|TRBJ2-1
CAWSAGTGPTEQFF
>TRBV3-1/TRBV3-2|TRBJ2-1
CASSQDLAGGGNEQFF
>TRBV19|TRBJ1-5
CASSTWDFGGNQPQHF
>TRBV11-1|TRBJ2-2
CASSLAPWTGVFTGELFF
>TRBV7-2|TRBJ1-1
CASSSWTGEAAFF
>TRBV9|TRBJ1-1
CASSVDPQVEGTEAFF
>TRBV4-1|TRBJ2-7
CASSQARNEQYF
>TRBV11-3|TRBJ2-2
CASSPAGVTGELFF
>TRBV5-1|TRBJ2-3
CASKTGGTDTQYF
>TRBV29-1|TRBJ2-7
CSVTGTSSYYEQYF
>TRBV6-5|TRBJ2-7
CASTRSSSYEQYF
>TRBV6-4|TRBJ2-1
CASSDSRTGDYNEQFF
>TRBV19|TRBJ2-1
CASSQTSGRTNEQFF
>TRBV30|TRBJ1-4
CAWGPGTGIGEKLFF
>TRBV12-3/TRBV12-4|TRBJ2-7
CASSTTGVYEQYF
>TRBV19|TRBJ2-1
CASSGRTRSGGSYNEQFF
>TRBV2|TRBJ1-2
CASSHDYYGYTF
>TRBV30|TRBJ2-2
CASPVGLAGSRGTGELFF
>TRBV28|TRBJ2-7
CASSSPTGGKDEQYF
>TRBV5-4|TRBJ2-2
CASSAPGLAGNTGELFF
>TRBV6-1|TRBJ1-5
CASSEPRQGRQPQHF
>TRBV5-1|TRBJ2-5
CASSHGQGKQETQYF
>TRBV7-8|TRBJ2-2
CASSVPGVSTGELFF
>TRBV5-1|TRBJ2-7
CASSLQGTHEQYF
>TRBV19|TRBJ2-7
CASSMMAAGYSYEQYF
>TRBV5-6|TRBJ1-3
CASSPGGRYSGNTIYF
>TRBV7-8|TRBJ2-3
CASSPRGSTDTQYF
>TRBV5-4|TRBJ1-6
CASSLSQGNSPLHF
>TRBV6-2/TRBV6-3|TRBJ1-2
CASSYPRVPGGQGGYTF
>TRBV18|TRBJ2-3
CASSPELAAGSTDTQYF
>TRBV11-2|TRBJ1-3
CASSLGGRGPIFSGNTIYF
>TRBV19|TRBJ1-6
CASKLQGDNSPLHF
>TRBV7-2|TRBJ2-6
CASSISGANVLTF
>TRBV12-3/TRBV12-4|TRBJ2-5
CASSTGETQYF
>TRBV2|TRBJ2-2
CASSGQGGTGELFF
>TRBV15|TRBJ2-3
CATSPGFDTQYF
>TRBV19|TRBJ2-7
CASGPTSYEQYF
>TRBV6-1|TRBJ1-2
CASSEPVNRRNYGYTF
>TRBV5-1|TRBJ2-3
CASSLRGLGTDTQYF
>TRBV27|TRBJ1-3
CASSLGAAGNTIYF
>TRBV5-1|TRBJ2-7
CASSGGTGVSEQYF
>TRBV6-1|TRBJ2-3
CASSEAAGPAGQYF
>TRBV29-1|TRBJ1-2
CSVETGTNYGYTF
>TRBV30|TRBJ2-7
CAWSATGPGQYF
>TRBV25-1|TRBJ1-2
CASSEPGQGFYGYTF
>TRBV19|TRBJ1-1
CASILRDGGNTEAFF
>TRBV6-5|TRBJ2-2
CASSYGRNTNTGELFF
>TRBV19|TRBJ2-1
CASSTSSRGGGNEQFF
>TRBV7-9|TRBJ1-1
CASSILGPGAFF